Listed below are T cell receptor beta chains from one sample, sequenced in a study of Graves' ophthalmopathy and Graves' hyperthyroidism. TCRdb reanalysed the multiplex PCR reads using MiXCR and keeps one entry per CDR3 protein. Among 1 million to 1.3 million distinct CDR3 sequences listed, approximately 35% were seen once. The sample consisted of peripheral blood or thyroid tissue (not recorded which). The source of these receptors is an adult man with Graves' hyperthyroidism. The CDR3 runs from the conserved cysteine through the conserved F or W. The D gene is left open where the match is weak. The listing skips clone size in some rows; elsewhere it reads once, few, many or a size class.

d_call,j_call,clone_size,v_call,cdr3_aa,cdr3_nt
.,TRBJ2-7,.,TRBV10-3,CASRTTGSGYEQYF,TGTGCCAGCAGGACAACAGGGTCTGGCTACGAGCAGTACTTC
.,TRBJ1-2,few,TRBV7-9,CASSLSGPIYGYTF,TGTGCCAGCAGCCTCTCGGGACCCATCTATGGCTACACCTTC
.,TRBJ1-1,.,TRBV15,CATSGVGGPEAFF,TGTGCCACCAGCGGAGTTGGGGGCCCTGAAGCTTTCTTT
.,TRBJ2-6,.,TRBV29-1,CSSWRGSGANVLTF,TGCAGCAGTTGGAGGGGGTCCGGGGCCAACGTCCTGACTTTC
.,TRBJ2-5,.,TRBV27,CASSFSGGGRRTQYF,TGTGCCAGCAGTTTCTCTGGAGGGGGCCGCAGGACCCAGTACTTC
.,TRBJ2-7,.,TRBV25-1,CASVGQGNEQYF,TGTGCCAGCGTGGGGCAGGGAAACGAGCAGTACTTC
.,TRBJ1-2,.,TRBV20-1,CSASVVIGTWRVGGYTF,TGCAGTGCTAGCGTGGTTATTGGTACTTGGCGAGTAGGAGGCTACACCTTC
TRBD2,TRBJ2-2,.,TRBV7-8,CAWKGLAGGRATGELFF,TGTGCCTGGAAGGGTCTAGCGGGGGGAAGAGCCACCGGGGAGCTGTTTTTT
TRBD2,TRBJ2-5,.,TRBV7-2,CASSLDHSSGETQYF,TGTGCCAGCAGCTTAGACCACTCTAGCGGGGAGACCCAGTACTTC
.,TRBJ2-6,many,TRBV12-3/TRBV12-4,CASSTGSLWANVLTF,TGTGCCAGCAGCACAGGGTCCCTCTGGGCCAACGTCCTGACTTTC
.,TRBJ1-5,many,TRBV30,CAWSDGRTSNQPQHF,TGTGCCTGGAGTGATGGCCGGACGAGCAATCAGCCCCAGCATTTT
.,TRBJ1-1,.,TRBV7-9,CASSLAWGDSRGMNTEAFF,TGTGCCAGCAGCTTGGCCTGGGGGGATTCGAGAGGCATGAACACTGAAGCTTTCTTT
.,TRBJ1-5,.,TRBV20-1,CSATRVRNQPQHF,TGCAGTGCCACCAGGGTCCGCAATCAGCCCCAGCATTTT
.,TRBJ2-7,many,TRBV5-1,CASSESTGHPYEQYF,TGCGCCAGCAGCGAGAGTACAGGGCACCCCTACGAGCAGTACTTC